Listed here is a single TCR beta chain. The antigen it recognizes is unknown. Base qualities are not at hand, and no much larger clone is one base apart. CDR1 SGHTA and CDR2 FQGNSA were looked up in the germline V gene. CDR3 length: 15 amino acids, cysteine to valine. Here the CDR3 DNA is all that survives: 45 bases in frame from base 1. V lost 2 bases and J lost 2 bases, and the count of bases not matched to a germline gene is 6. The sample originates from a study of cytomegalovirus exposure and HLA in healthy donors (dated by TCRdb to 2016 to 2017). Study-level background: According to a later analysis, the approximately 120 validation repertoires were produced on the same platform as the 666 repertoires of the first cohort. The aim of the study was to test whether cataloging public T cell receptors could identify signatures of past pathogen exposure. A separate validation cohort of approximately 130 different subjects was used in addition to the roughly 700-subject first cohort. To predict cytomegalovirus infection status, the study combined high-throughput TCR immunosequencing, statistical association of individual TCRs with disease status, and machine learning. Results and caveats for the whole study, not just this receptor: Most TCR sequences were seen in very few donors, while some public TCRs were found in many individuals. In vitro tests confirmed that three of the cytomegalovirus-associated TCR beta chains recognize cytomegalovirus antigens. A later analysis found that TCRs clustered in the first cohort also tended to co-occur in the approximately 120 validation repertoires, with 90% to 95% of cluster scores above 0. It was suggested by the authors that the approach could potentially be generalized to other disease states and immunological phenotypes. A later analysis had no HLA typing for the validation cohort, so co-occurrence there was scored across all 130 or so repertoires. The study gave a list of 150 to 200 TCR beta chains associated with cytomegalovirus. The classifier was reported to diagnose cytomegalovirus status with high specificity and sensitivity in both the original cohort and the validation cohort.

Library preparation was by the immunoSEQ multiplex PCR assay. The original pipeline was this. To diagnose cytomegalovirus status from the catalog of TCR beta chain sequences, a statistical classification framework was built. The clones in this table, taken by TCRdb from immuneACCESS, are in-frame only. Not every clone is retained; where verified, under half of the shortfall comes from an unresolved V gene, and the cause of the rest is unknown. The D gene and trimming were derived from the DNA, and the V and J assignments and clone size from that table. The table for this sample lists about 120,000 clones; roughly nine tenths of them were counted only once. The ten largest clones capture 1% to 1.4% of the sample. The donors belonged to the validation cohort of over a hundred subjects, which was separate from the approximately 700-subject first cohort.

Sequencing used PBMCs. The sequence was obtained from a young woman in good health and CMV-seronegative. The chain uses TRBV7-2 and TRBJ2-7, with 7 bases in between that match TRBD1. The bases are TGTGCCAGCAGCTTATACCTGACAGGGCCCTACGAGCAGTACGTC. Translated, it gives CASSLYLTGPYEQYV.